These 10 T cell receptor beta chains share one sample of origin, sequenced in a study of regulatory T cells in long-lasting Graves disease. Time point given: newly diagnosed GD, antithyroid drugs for less than 3 months. The TCR library was made from RNA extracted from PBMCs. Libraries of TCR beta came from iRepertoire HTBI primers plus Arm-PCR of CDR3 regions. TCRdb processed the multiplex PCR reads anew with MiXCR; each CDR3 protein has one entry. The table shows 400,000 to 550,000 distinct CDR3 sequences, with roughly 17% occurring only once. These sequences were also reported in another study, on T cells in Graves' hyperthyroidism and ophthalmopathy.

Sequences were derived from peripheral blood mononuclear cells (PBMCs), sampled at new diagnosis, from a patient treated with antithyroid drugs. These receptors originate from a woman under 30 with Graves disease.

Many counts were recorded for this clonotype. The CDR3 nucleotides are TGCAGTGCTAATCGACAGGGTTTGGGAGAGACCCAGTACTTC. Protein: CSANRQGLGETQYF. This chain joins TRBV20-1 and TRBJ2-5; 7 nucleotides match TRBD1. The CDR3 runs to 14 residues. CDR1 and CDR2 (germline): DFQATT, SNEGSKA (reference sequence). V trimming: 4 bases; J trimming: 4 bases; junction bases outside the gene matches: 9.

This clonotype was detected many times. CDR3 in DNA: TGTGCCAGCAGCTCGCTACAGGGAGCCTACGAGCAGTACTTC. Protein product: CASSSLQGAYEQYF. The chain employs TRBV7-9 and TRBJ2-7; a possible D gene is TRBD1 (6 bases). CDR1 and CDR2 from the germline V gene are SEHNR and FQNEAQ (reference sequence). The germline V and J ends were trimmed by 4 bases and 2 bases, with 12 bases remaining between them. This CDR3 contains 14 residues. Full variable domain (missing parts from reference TRBV7-9 and TRBJ2-7): DTGVSQNPRHKITKRGQNVTFRCDPISEHNRLYWYRQTLGQGPEFLTYFQNEAQLEKSRLLSDRFSAERPKGSFSTLEIQRTEQGDSAMYLCASSSLQGAYEQYFGPGTRLTVT.

This clonotype was observed at least ten times. V is TRBV27 and J is TRBJ1-1; D not certain. Germline lookup yields CDR1 MNHEY and CDR2 SMNVEV (reference sequence). The CDR3 extends over 13 amino acids. Trimming stripped 4 bases from V and 5 bases from J, with 11 bases between. The DNA for the CDR3 is TGTGCCAGCAGTTCCCTGGAAGGGACTGAAGCTTTCTTT. Amino acid sequence: CASSSLEGTEAFF.

This chain uses TRBV7-9 with TRBJ2-1; 10 positions agree with TRBD1. The CDR3 sequence is 15 residues long. J gave up 7 bases and V 5 bases, and 8 bases lay outside the gene matches. Per the germline V gene, CDR1 is SEHNR and CDR2 is FQNEAQ (reference sequence). The CDR3 DNA reads as TGTGCCAGCAGCGCCGAGACAGGGGGCGTGAATGAGCAGTTCTTC. Translating it yields CASSAETGGVNEQFF.

The V and J genes are TRBV20-1 and TRBJ2-1; 12 nucleotides align to TRBD2. V gave up 6 bases and J gave up 7 bases; unmatched junction bases: 10. The CDR3 is made up of 15 amino acids. In germline, CDR1 is DFQATT, CDR2 SNEGSKA (reference sequence). CDR3: CSADGLAGMSNEQFF. In DNA, the CDR3 is TGCAGTGCCGATGGACTAGCGGGAATGTCTAATGAGCAGTTCTTC.

This clonotype was recorded many times. The V call is TRBV2, the J call TRBJ2-1; maybe TRBD2 (6 bases). Germline assignment: CDR1 SNHLY and CDR2 FYNNEI. The V end lost 2 bases, the J end lost 10 bases, and 15 bases lay between the germline ends. The CDR3 covers 14 residues. The CDR3 spells CASSESLAFVEQFF. DNA of the CDR3: TGTGCCAGCAGTGAAAGCCTAGCGTTTGTCGAGCAGTTCTTC.

On this clonotype: Just one base apart from a much larger clone, this may be a read error. CDR3 protein: CASSRGLAAQETQYF. For the CDR3, the DNA is TGTGCCAGCAGCCGGGGACTAGCGGCACAAGAGACCCAGTACTTC. J is TRBJ2-5 and V is TRBV11-2, with 11 bases aligning to TRBD2. Germline V gives CDR1 SGHAT, CDR2 FQNNGV. The trim removed 5 bases at V and 2 bases at J, leaving 4 bases unmatched. The CDR3 totals 15 residues.

This clonotype was observed a few times. The V call is TRBV20-1, the J call TRBJ2-7, with D uncertain. V lost 5 bases, J lost 5 bases, and 10 bases lay in between. This CDR3 has 11 residues. Germline V CDR1 and CDR2: DFQATT, SNEGSKA (reference sequence). The CDR3 protein is CSASHIDEQYF. The CDR3, as DNA: TGCAGTGCTTCCCACATTGACGAGCAGTACTTC.

This clonotype was counted once. The rearrangement links TRBV20-1 to TRBJ2-3; 14 bases agree with TRBD2. CDR1 is DFQATT, CDR2 SNEGSKA, per germline (reference sequence). CDR3 size: 16 residues. Germline trimming cut 3 bases from V and 5 bases from J; bases unmatched to any gene: 7. CDR3 nucleotide sequence: TGCAGTGCTAGTTCGGGACTAGCGGGAGTTGGAGATACGCAGTATTTT. Residues: CSASSGLAGVGDTQYF.

The table lists this clonotype with many counts. V usage is TRBV13 and J usage is TRBJ2-4; 9 bases line up with TRBD1. Germline V CDR1 and CDR2: PRHDT, FYEKMQ (reference sequence). V lost 5 bases, J lost 3 bases, and 8 bases stayed unmatched. The CDR3 has 16 residues. The CDR3 DNA sequence: TGTGCCAGCAGCCCCAGACAGGGGGTGGTCAAAAACATTCAGTACTTC. Translated: CASSPRQGVVKNIQYF.